Below, 18 T cell receptor beta chains from the same sample are listed, as sequenced in a study of shared clonotypes between healthy human individuals. Naivety among CD8 cells was defined by CD45RO negativity and positive CCR7 selection, thereby excluding terminally differentiated effector memory CD45RA+ cells. Here immunoSEQ multiplex PCR was the method, and the copy in TCRdb shows in-frame clones only, minus some. The table has around 2.1 million clones, roughly 91% seen once. The specimen sequenced was naive CD8+ T cells from PBMCs. The receptors derive from a man aged 18 to 29 in good health. Some clones in this sample may be carry-over from other donors' samples.

This chain connects TRBV18 to TRBJ1-1, with no clear D. The CDR3 has 14 amino acids. V lost 2 bases to trimming and J lost 5 bases, with 12 bases between them. CDR1 and CDR2 from the germline V gene are KGHSH and LQKENI. The CDR3 DNA sequence: TGTGCCAGCTCACCAGATCGGTTGGGGACTGAAGCTTTCTTT. This gives the protein CASSPDRLGTEAFF.

CDR3 in amino acids: CAWSVPGLGETQYF. The CDR3 coding sequence is TGTGCCTGGAGTGTCCCAGGGTTGGGAGAGACCCAGTACTTC. This chain connects TRBV30 to TRBJ2-5, with TRBD1 as a possible D gene (5 bases). The germline V and J ends were trimmed by 0 bases and 4 bases, with 12 bases remaining between them. The CDR3 is 14 residues long. Germline lookup yields CDR1 GTSNPN and CDR2 SVGIG (reference sequence).

The chain links TRBV5-1 to TRBJ2-7; 10 nucleotides align to TRBD1. The germline CDR1 and CDR2 sequences are SGHRS and YFSETQ. This CDR3 spans 15 amino acids. Trimming removed 3 bases from V and 5 bases from J; junction bases left unmatched: 8. The CDR3 loop reads CASSSAGQGGDEQYF. The CDR3 DNA reads TGCGCCAGCAGCTCCGCAGGACAGGGGGGGGACGAGCAGTACTTC.

The table lists this clone with many counts. Other DNA sequences in the same sample also yield this CDR3. This chain joins TRBV4-1 and TRBJ2-7; 7 positions agree with TRBD2. Trimming removed 1 base from V and 3 bases from J; junction bases left unmatched: 6. The V gene's germline CDR1 is MGHRA and CDR2 YSYEKL. The CDR3 extends over 15 amino acids. The CDR3 here is CASSQGHTGGYEQYF. In DNA, the CDR3 is TGCGCCAGCAGCCAAGGCCACACGGGGGGCTACGAGCAGTACTTC.

The J gene is TRBJ1-5, the V gene TRBV19; 12 positions agree with TRBD1. This CDR3 has 17 residues. The J segment lost 4 bases and the V segment lost 1 base, leaving 5 bases of the junction unmatched. Per the germline V gene, CDR1 is LNHDA and CDR2 is SQIVND (reference sequence). CDR3 residues: CASSIVPGQGANQPQHF. The CDR3, as DNA: TGTGCCAGTAGTATAGTCCCGGGACAGGGGGCAAATCAGCCCCAGCATTTT.

Concerning this clone itself: The same CDR3 can be traced to other DNA sequences in this sample. The genes are TRBV2 and TRBJ2-1, with D hard to call. The V end lost 3 bases, the J end lost 0 bases, and 6 bases lay between the germline ends. The length of the CDR3 is 14 residues. In germline, CDR1 is SNHLY, CDR2 FYNNEI. CDR3 loop: CASSDGSSYNEQFF. The CDR3 bases are TGTGCCAGCAGTGACGGAAGCTCCTACAATGAGCAGTTCTTC.

The chain has TRBV4-2 and TRBJ1-1; D may be TRBD1 (6 bases). Germline V lookup: CDR1 LGHNA, CDR2 YNFKEQ. The V and J ends lost 3 bases and 5 bases respectively, with 10 bases between them. This CDR3 region has 13 residues. CDR3 nucleotides: TGTGCCAGCAGCCAGGGGGGCCGGACTGAAGCTTTCTTT. Translated, it gives CASSQGGRTEAFF.

The chain carries TRBV13 and TRBJ2-3; unclear D gene. The CDR3 sequence is 15 residues long. V dropped 6 bases and J dropped 1 base, with 14 bases sitting between them. Germline V CDR1 and CDR2: PRHDT, FYEKMQ (reference sequence). In nucleotides, the CDR3 is TGTGCCAGCAGTCGTTTTATGGGCGGCACAGATACGCAGTATTTT. Protein sequence: CASSRFMGGTDTQYF.

The CDR3 is CASSRQGAYSYEQYF. The CDR3 nucleotides read TGTGCCAGCAGCCGTCAGGGAGCGTACTCCTACGAGCAGTACTTC. This chain links TRBV14 with TRBJ2-7, with D possibly called TRBD1 or TRBD2 (5 bases each). V dropped 4 bases and J dropped 0 bases, with 13 bases sitting between them. The CDR3 runs 15 residues. Germline V gives CDR1 SGHDN, CDR2 FVKESK. Looking up the rest from reference TRBV14 and TRBJ2-7 gives the full variable domain: EAGVTQFPSHSVIEKGQTVTLRCDPISGHDNLYWYRRVMGKEIKFLLHFVKESKQDESGMPNNRFLAERTGGTYSTLKVQPAELEDSGVYFCASSRQGAYSYEQYFGPGTRLTVT.

The chain employs TRBV4-2 and TRBJ2-1, with TRBD2 matching over 10 bases. The CDR3 has 17 residues. Germline assignment: CDR1 LGHNA and CDR2 YNFKEQ. The ends lost 1 base at V and 5 bases at J; junction bases unmatched: 8. This chain's CDR3 is CASSQALGLAEDNEQFF. DNA of the CDR3: TGTGCCAGCAGCCAAGCCTTAGGACTAGCGGAGGACAATGAGCAGTTCTTC.

The chain is built from TRBV9 and TRBJ2-7, with 8 positions matching TRBD2. After removal of 4 bases from V and 3 bases from J, the junction contained 6 bases not matched to a gene. This CDR3 contains 14 residues. CDR1 is SGDLS and CDR2 is YYNGEE in the germline V gene. The CDR3: CASSPSGSRYEQYF. The CDR3 DNA follows: TGTGCCAGCAGCCCCAGCGGGAGCCGCTACGAGCAGTACTTC.

With respect to this clone: Other DNA sequences from this sample encode an identical CDR3 as well. The V gene is TRBV6-5, the J gene TRBJ2-1; 13 nucleotides line up with TRBD2. There are 15 residues in the CDR3. J lost 8 bases, V lost 4 bases, and 5 bases had no gene match. Germline loops: CDR1 MNHEY, CDR2 SVGAGI. In nucleotides, the CDR3 is TGTGCCAGCAGTTTACTAGCGGGAGGGCCAGATGAGCAGTTCTTC. Protein sequence: CASSLLAGGPDEQFF.

The chain joins TRBV11-3 to TRBJ1-1, with D possibly TRBD1 on 6 matching bases. CDR1 and CDR2 (germline): SGHNT, YENEEA. The CDR3 runs 13 residues. V was pared by 8 bases and J by 4 bases, with 14 bases between. Here the CDR3 DNA reads TGTGCCAGCCGCGCGAGGGGGGGCACTGAAGCTTTCTTT. Translating gives CASRARGGTEAFF.

The rearrangement joins TRBV27 to TRBJ1-2; 7 bases are a match to TRBD1. After removal of 2 bases from V and 8 bases from J, the junction contained 5 bases not matched to a gene. The CDR3 consists of 13 residues. Germline V gives CDR1 MNHEY, CDR2 SMNVEV (reference sequence). The CDR3 is CASSLAGGIGYTF. The CDR3 DNA sequence: TGTGCCAGCAGTTTAGCAGGGGGTATCGGCTACACCTTC.

The chain combines TRBV27 with TRBJ2-2; TRBD1 aligns across 9 bases. The germline V gene encodes CDR1 MNHEY and CDR2 SMNVEV (reference sequence). The length of the CDR3 is 16 residues. J lost 4 bases, V lost 6 bases, and 9 bases had no gene match. Written as DNA, the CDR3 is TGTGCCAGCAGCACGGGTTGGACAGGGGCCACCGGGGAGCTGTTTTTT. Translation: CASSTGWTGATGELFF.

The chain links TRBV6-6 to TRBJ2-7, with a possible D match to TRBD1 (5 bases). Germline CDR1 and CDR2: MNHNY and SVGAGI (reference sequence). This CDR3 region has 11 residues. Trimming shortened V by 7 bases and J by 12 bases, and 16 bases separated the two germline ends. The CDR3 protein is CASTQGPYPYF. CDR3 DNA: TGTGCCAGCACCCAGGGCCCCTACCCGTACTTC.

This chain links TRBV28 with TRBJ2-3; D may be TRBD2 (5 bases). There are 16 residues in the CDR3. Trimming took 2 bases from V and 0 from J, leaving 12 bases between them. CDR1 MDHEN and CDR2 SYDVKM come from the germline V gene. CDR3 bases: TGTGCCAGCAGTTTAATCGGACGGACTAGCACAGATACGCAGTATTTT. Translating gives CASSLIGRTSTDTQYF.

The V gene is TRBV27, the J gene TRBJ2-7; D is perhaps TRBD2 (7 bases). Germline assignment: CDR1 MNHEY and CDR2 SMNVEV (reference sequence). This CDR3 has 16 residues. V dropped 3 bases and J dropped 6 bases, with 21 bases sitting between them. The CDR3 spells CASSFVGGGGWREQYF. For the CDR3, the DNA is TGTGCCAGCAGTTTCGTCGGGGGCGGGGGCTGGCGCGAGCAGTACTTC.